This record looks at one TCR beta chain sequence and its context. What it recognizes is unknown. This CDR3 is built from 12 residues. V lost 4 bases, J lost 2 bases, and 8 bases lay in between. The germline V gene has CDR1 SQVTM and CDR2 ANQGSEA. Sequencing was performed with immunoSEQ multiplex PCR; in TCRdb, only in-frame clones are kept and a portion is missing. The sample carries around 4,000 clones, more than 20% recorded once. This sample was included in a study of T cells in localized non-small cell lung cancer. Study-wide results and limits: Median detection of top 100 tumor clones in adjacent lung was about 60 clones. Of the tissues analyzed, uninvolved adjacent lung showed maximal T cell clonality, greater than tumor. Elevated blood T cell density was associated with longer overall survival. Owing to sequencing of a solitary tumor region, heterogeneity cannot be discounted.

The source material was lung tumor tissue, sampled before any cancer treatment. This TCR was recovered from a female donor over 55 with stage I lung adenocarcinoma. This sequence joins TRBV29-1 and TRBJ2-5; D not certain. In DNA, the CDR3 is TGCAGCGTTGTTGGAACTCAAGAGACCCAGTACTTC. Amino acid sequence: CSVVGTQETQYF.